This T cell receptor (beta chain) comes out of a study of technical replicates of blood from a handful of donors. CDR1 is SGHVS, CDR2 FQNEAQ, per germline. The CDR3 consists of 15 residues. Germline trimming cut 4 bases from V and 2 bases from J; bases unmatched to any gene: 4. Assay used: immunoSEQ multiplex PCR; TCRdb lists only in-frame clones, some missing. The profile shows about 15,000 clones, approximately 84% of them singletons. This TCR came from a human donor in good health. The sequenced material came from PBMCs. The chain joins TRBV7-8 to TRBJ2-5, with TRBD2 matching over 10 bases. The CDR3, as DNA: TGTGCCAGCAGCTCCACGGGACTAGCGCAAGAGACCCAGTACTTC. Translating it yields CASSSTGLAQETQYF.